This note documents a single T cell receptor (beta chain) sequence. Sequencing was performed with immunoSEQ multiplex PCR; in TCRdb, only in-frame clones are kept and a portion is missing. The sample has 200,000 to 250,000 clones, 86% seen once. The CDR3 loop spans 17 amino acids. Germline lookup yields CDR1 MNHEY and CDR2 SMNVEV (reference sequence). V gave up 2 bases and J gave up 7 bases, with 18 bases separating them. This specimen comes from a study of blood T cell repertoires in COVID-19. Study information: PBMCs, B-cell-depleted T cells, or T cells were the source of the cDNA or gDNA that made up the material.

The sequenced material came from peripheral blood. The chain couples TRBV27 to TRBJ1-6, with D possibly being TRBD1 (5 bases). The clonotype comes from a woman aged 45 to 65 with COVID-19, enrolled during active disease. As DNA, the CDR3 is TGTGCCAGCAGTTTAAGTTCTGCGGGACGGGGAAATTCACCCCTCCACTTT. Amino acid sequence: CASSLSSAGRGNSPLHF.